These 9 T cell receptor beta chains were sequenced from one sample in a study of T cell repertoires in cytomegalovirus infection. TCRdb ran MiXCR on the reads and lists one entry per CDR3 protein. The repertoire has about 250,000 distinct CDR3 sequences, around 6.6% of them found once; the top ten carry more than 5.5%. The sequencing input was PBMCs. The receptors here all came from a human donor in good health (CMV status not recorded). Some clones in this sample may be carry-over from other donors' samples.

This clonotype was seen many times. CDR3 region: CASSSGRNNSPLHF. The CDR3 coding sequence is TGTGCCAGCAGCTCGGGACGGAATAATTCACCCCTCCACTTT. The chain employs TRBV7-2 and TRBJ1-6; TRBD1 might be the D (5 bases). V dropped 4 bases and J dropped 5 bases, with 9 bases sitting between them. The CDR3 is made up of 14 amino acids. From germline, CDR1 is SGHTA and CDR2 FQGNSA.

At least ten counts were recorded for this clonotype. V usage is TRBV7-2 and J usage is TRBJ1-6, with D perhaps TRBD1 (6 bases). The CDR3 runs to 15 residues. The germline V and J ends were trimmed by 5 bases and 3 bases, with 11 bases remaining between them. Germline loops: CDR1 SGHTA, CDR2 FQGNSA. The chain's CDR3 is CASSVDSNYNSPLHF. CDR3 bases: TGTGCCAGCAGCGTGGACAGCAACTATAATTCACCCCTCCACTTT.

This clonotype was seen repeatedly, ten times or more. This rearrangement joins TRBV14 to TRBJ1-2; D is undetermined. This CDR3 has 13 residues. Trimming pared 4 bases from V and 4 bases from J, leaving 10 bases between. CDR1 and CDR2 from the germline V gene are SGHDN and FVKESK. The CDR3 protein is CASSRRVTYGYTF. The CDR3 DNA reads TGTGCCAGCAGCCGCCGGGTGACCTATGGCTACACCTTC. The full variable domain, in which reference TRBV14 and TRBJ1-2 provide the parts outside the CDR3, is EAGVTQFPSHSVIEKGQTVTLRCDPISGHDNLYWYRRVMGKEIKFLLHFVKESKQDESGMPNNRFLAERTGGTYSTLKVQPAELEDSGVYFCASSRRVTYGYTFGSGTRLTVV.

This clonotype has ten or more counts. The rearrangement links TRBV5-1 to TRBJ1-1; D possibly corresponds to TRBD1 (5 bases). CDR3 length: 14 amino acids. V was cut by 0 bases and J by 3 bases, with 9 bases left in between. Germline CDR1 SGHRS, CDR2 YFSETQ. CDR3 residues: CASSLDSGDTEAFF. The CDR3 region has the DNA TGCGCCAGCAGCTTGGATTCGGGGGACACTGAAGCTTTCTTT. The full variable domain, its missing parts supplied by reference TRBV5-1 and TRBJ1-1, is KAGVTQTPRYLIKTRGQQVTLSCSPISGHRSVSWYQQTPGQGLQFLFEYFSETQRNKGNFPGRFSGRQFSNSRSEMNVSTLELGDSALYLCASSLDSGDTEAFFGQGTRLTVV.

V usage is TRBV14 and J usage is TRBJ2-5, with D possibly matching TRBD2 (6 bases). Trimming took 2 bases from V and 1 from J, leaving 11 bases between them. The CDR3 runs 15 residues. Germline V gene sequence: CDR1 SGHDN, CDR2 FVKESK. The CDR3 DNA follows: TGTGCCAGCAGCCAAAGGGCGGGATCCCAAGAGACCCAGTACTTC. It encodes CASSQRAGSQETQYF.

This clonotype was picked up one time. The V and J genes are TRBV29-1 and TRBJ1-2; D ambiguous. V lost 5 bases, J lost 4 bases, and 14 bases lay in between. The CDR3 length is 13 residues. Germline CDR1 SQVTM, CDR2 ANQGSEA. The CDR3: CSVRDQTSYGYTF. The CDR3 nucleotides read TGCAGCGTTCGGGATCAGACTAGCTATGGCTACACCTTC.

The sample holds many counts of this clonotype. This chain uses TRBV7-9 with TRBJ2-1, with a tentative D call TRBD1 (6 bases). The V end lost 5 bases, the J end lost 3 bases, and 20 bases lay between the germline ends. Germline V CDR1 and CDR2: SEHNR, FQNEAQ (reference sequence). This CDR3 is 17 amino acids long. This CDR3 reads CASSRTAQGPIYNEQFF. CDR3 nucleotide sequence: TGTGCCAGCAGCCGGACGGCACAGGGTCCTATCTACAATGAGCAGTTCTTC. The full variable domain, with the rest looked up from reference TRBV7-9 and TRBJ2-1, is DTGVSQNPRHKITKRGQNVTFRCDPISEHNRLYWYRQTLGQGPEFLTYFQNEAQLEKSRLLSDRFSAERPKGSFSTLEIQRTEQGDSAMYLCASSRTAQGPIYNEQFFGPGTRLTVL.

This clonotype was recorded at least ten times. This chain joins TRBV7-9 and TRBJ1-2; TRBD1 is a possible D gene (5 bases). Germline V gene sequence: CDR1 SEHNR, CDR2 FQNEAQ (reference sequence). V gave up 6 bases and J gave up 4 bases, with 12 bases separating them. CDR3 length: 13 amino acids. Here the CDR3 reads CASSLQDIYGYTF. For the CDR3, the DNA is TGTGCCAGCAGTCTACAGGATATCTATGGCTACACCTTC.

This clonotype was seen at least ten times. The chain links TRBV7-8 to TRBJ2-1; D might be TRBD1 (5 bases). The V end lost 5 bases, the J end lost 0 bases, and 17 bases lay between the germline ends. CDR3 length equals 17 residues. Germline lookup yields CDR1 SGHVS and CDR2 FQNEAQ. The CDR3 coding sequence is TGTGCCAGCAGCCCACAATCGACAGATCTCTCCTACAATGAGCAGTTCTTC. It yields the protein CASSPQSTDLSYNEQFF.